The 23 T cell receptor beta chains in this list originate from one sample, sequenced in a study of early T cells in non-severe SARS-CoV-2 infection. TCRdb ran MiXCR on the 5' RACE reads and lists one entry per CDR3 protein. This table holds tens of thousands of distinct CDR3 sequences, about 15% found once. The material sequenced was whole blood. The receptors derive from an adult who was a healthcare worker with PCR-confirmed SARS-CoV-2 infection or an uninfected control (not recorded which).

V usage is TRBV28 and J usage is TRBJ1-2; 11 bases line up with TRBD1. Germline CDR1 and CDR2: MDHEN and SYDVKM. The CDR3 is 13 residues long. After removal of 5 bases from V and 8 bases from J, the junction contained 4 bases not matched to a gene. The CDR3 nucleotides are TGTGCCAGCAGTCTGGACAGGGGGCGCGGCTACACCTTC. It translates to CASSLDRGRGYTF.

This clonotype came up a few times. The chain couples TRBV3-1 to TRBJ1-5; D may be TRBD1 (5 bases). The CDR3 has 15 amino acids. Germline V gives CDR1 LGHDT, CDR2 YNNKEL (reference sequence). V was pared by 4 bases and J by 5 bases, with 15 bases between. The CDR3 coding sequence is TGTGCCAGCAGCCTCCTACCTGGGGGGGATCAGCCCCAGCATTTT. Its protein product is CASSLLPGGDQPQHF.

This clonotype came up a few times. The chain carries TRBV28 and TRBJ2-7, with TRBD1 matching 7 bases. The CDR3 is 14 amino acids. After removal of 6 bases from V and 2 bases from J, the junction contained 7 bases not matched to a gene. CDR1 is MDHEN, CDR2 SYDVKM, per germline. The CDR3 region is CASRNPGQPYEQYF. The CDR3 bases are TGTGCCAGCAGAAACCCGGGACAGCCCTACGAGCAGTACTTC.

In this sample, this clonotype turned up many times. The chain couples TRBV6-4 to TRBJ1-5; D remains ambiguous. The CDR3 is 13 amino acids. The germline gives CDR1 MRHNA, CDR2 SNTAGT. Trimming pared 2 bases from V and 0 bases from J, leaving 2 bases between. Here the CDR3 reads CASSDGSNQPQHF. The DNA for the CDR3 is TGTGCCAGCAGTGACGGTAGCAATCAGCCCCAGCATTTT.

There are a few counts of this clonotype. The genes are TRBV29-1 and TRBJ2-3; weak D call: TRBD2 (6 bases). The CDR3 runs 11 residues. Germline assignment: CDR1 SQVTM and CDR2 ANQGSEA. CDR3 region: CIGGDPYTQYF. The DNA for the CDR3 is TGCATCGGCGGGGATCCATATACGCAGTATTTT.

This chain uses TRBV12-3 or TRBV12-4 with TRBJ2-7; D possibly matches TRBD1 or TRBD2 (5 bases each). Trimming took 11 bases from V and 4 from J, leaving 12 bases between them. CDR3 length: 11 residues. In DNA form, the CDR3 reads TGTGCCTCGGGGCGGCTATACGAGCAGTACTTC. Translating gives CASGRLYEQYF.

The genes are TRBV28 and TRBJ2-1; D is tentatively TRBD1 or TRBD2 (6 bases each). V gave up 5 bases and J gave up 6 bases, with 11 bases separating them. The CDR3 sequence is 13 residues long. Germline V gene lookup returns CDR1 MDHEN and CDR2 SYDVKM. The chain's CDR3 is CASSRGGGNEQFF. The CDR3 DNA is TGTGCCAGCAGTCGAGGAGGGGGCAATGAGCAGTTCTTC.

This clonotype has only a few counts. This chain connects TRBV20-1 to TRBJ1-1; no clear D gene. Per germline, CDR1 DFQATT and CDR2 SNEGSKA (reference sequence). V lost 6 bases and J lost 5, with 10 bases in between. This CDR3 contains 11 residues. CDR3 bases: TGCAGTGCCCAGCCGGGGACTGAAGCTTTCTTT. It translates to CSAQPGTEAFF.

This clonotype was recorded many times. This chain joins TRBV28 and TRBJ1-6; the D gene is possibly TRBD1 (5 bases). Deletions cut 6 bases from V and 6 bases from J, with 12 bases between. Germline V gene data show CDR1 as MDHEN and CDR2 as SYDVKM. The CDR3 is made up of 14 amino acids. The CDR3 sequence: CASRPHGGNSPLHF. The CDR3 region has the DNA TGTGCCAGCAGGCCTCATGGGGGTAATTCACCCCTCCACTTT.

V is TRBV3-1 and J is TRBJ2-3; D not resolved. Trimming shortened V by 3 bases and J by 2 bases, and 9 bases separated the two germline ends. Germline lookup yields CDR1 LGHDT and CDR2 YNNKEL (reference sequence). CDR3 length: 14 residues. Here the CDR3 reads CASSHETYTDTQYF. CDR3 in DNA: TGTGCCAGCAGCCATGAGACTTACACAGATACGCAGTATTTT.

CDR3 region: CASSSFFAPVRGYTF. The CDR3 DNA follows: TGTGCCAGCAGTTCCTTTTTTGCTCCAGTACGGGGCTACACCTTC. This chain connects TRBV28 to TRBJ1-2; no firm D call. The germline gives CDR1 MDHEN, CDR2 SYDVKM. The CDR3 consists of 15 residues. V lost 4 bases and J 8 bases, leaving 20 bases between the germline ends.

The CDR3 DNA reads TGCAGTGCTCGAGGCGGGCGAGATGGCTACACCTTC. This translates into CSARGGRDGYTF. The V and J genes are TRBV20-1 and TRBJ1-2; D unresolved. The CDR3 loop spans 12 amino acids. The ends were cut back, 5 bases at V and 6 bases at J, with 13 bases in the middle. Germline loops: CDR1 DFQATT, CDR2 SNEGSKA (reference sequence).

There are a few counts of this clonotype. The genes are TRBV6-1 and TRBJ2-5; maybe TRBD1 (6 bases). CDR1 is MNHNS and CDR2 is SASEGT in the germline V gene. The CDR3 is 13 amino acids. Trimming took off 6 bases at V and 1 base at J, with 9 bases between the two ends. The CDR3 DNA reads TGTGCCAGCAGGGGACACCTCCAAGAGACCCAGTACTTC. It encodes CASRGHLQETQYF.

This clonotype showed up just a few times. J is TRBJ2-7 and V is TRBV12-3 or TRBV12-4, with D tentatively TRBD2 (6 bases). CDR3 length: 14 amino acids. The V and J ends lost 7 bases and 1 base respectively, with 14 bases between them. Written as DNA, the CDR3 is TGTGCCAGCACCTACCGGGAGATATCCTACGAGCAGTACTTC. This translates into CASTYREISYEQYF.

This clonotype was counted at least ten times. The chain combines TRBV4-3 with TRBJ2-7, with TRBD1 matching over 11 bases. CDR3 length: 14 amino acids. Germline CDR1 is LGHNA and CDR2 is YSLEER. The V segment lost 5 bases and the J segment 5 bases; nucleotides outside the gene matches: 5. CDR3 residues: CASSSRTGGDEQYF. The CDR3 region has the DNA TGCGCCAGCAGCAGCCGGACAGGGGGCGACGAGCAGTACTTC.

This clonotype appeared a few times. The rearrangement links TRBV29-1 to TRBJ1-1; unclear D gene. The V gene lost 3 bases and the J gene lost 2 bases, with 16 bases spanning the gap. This CDR3 contains 15 residues. Germline V CDR1 and CDR2: SQVTM, ANQGSEA. In DNA form, the CDR3 reads TGCAGCGTTGACTGGTTCCTGGGAGGAAACACTGAAGCTTTCTTT. This codes for CSVDWFLGGNTEAFF.

There are a few counts of this clonotype. This chain connects TRBV19 to TRBJ2-3, with D unresolved. Trimming removed 0 bases from V and 2 bases from J, with 12 bases in between. In germline, CDR1 is LNHDA, CDR2 SQIVND (reference sequence). CDR3 length: 16 residues. The CDR3 nucleotides are TGTGCCAGTAGTATAGACGGCCGCTTACTCACAGATACGCAGTATTTT. This codes for CASSIDGRLLTDTQYF.

This clonotype was observed a handful of times. V is TRBV20-1 and J is TRBJ2-5; D is ambiguous. The V end was cut by 3 bases, the J end by 9 bases, with 20 bases between. The length of the CDR3 is 14 residues. From germline, CDR1 is DFQATT and CDR2 SNEGSKA (reference sequence). The CDR3 region is CSASPDSPLGSQYF. The CDR3 DNA reads as TGCAGTGCTAGCCCAGACTCCCCCCTAGGATCCCAGTACTTC.

This clonotype occurred many times. The chain combines TRBV29-1 with TRBJ2-2; D ambiguous. Between the trimmed V and J ends, which lost 2 bases and 13 bases, there was a span of 8 bases. The germline gives CDR1 SQVTM, CDR2 ANQGSEA. This CDR3 is 10 amino acids long. As DNA, the CDR3 is TGCAGCGTTGAACTGGGTAGGCTGTTTTTT. Translation gives CSVELGRLFF.

This chain uses TRBV7-9 with TRBJ2-3; D is undetermined. The CDR3 has 13 amino acids. The germline gives CDR1 SEHNR, CDR2 FQNEAQ (reference sequence). V shed 8 bases and J shed 4 bases, with 13 bases lying between them. Here the CDR3 DNA reads TGTGCCAGCCGGCTGGCTGGGTCAGATACGCAGTATTTT. Its protein product is CASRLAGSDTQYF.

The chain carries TRBV12-3 or TRBV12-4 and TRBJ1-3, with D tentatively TRBD1 (6 bases). The CDR3 has 15 residues. V was shortened by 5 bases and J by 0 bases, with 11 bases between the two germline ends. CDR3 residues: CASSPTGSSGNTIYF. The CDR3 coding sequence is TGTGCCAGCAGTCCCACAGGGAGCTCTGGAAACACCATATATTTT.

V is TRBV2 and J is TRBJ1-5; possible D gene TRBD1, 6 bases. The CDR3 is 13 residues long. V was cut by 7 bases and J by 2 bases, with 9 bases left in between. Germline values: CDR1 SNHLY, CDR2 FYNNEI. The CDR3 spells CASTGDGNQPQHF. The CDR3, as DNA: TGTGCCAGCACAGGGGACGGCAATCAGCCCCAGCATTTT.

This clonotype has a count of ten or more. This chain joins TRBV29-1 and TRBJ1-5; weak D call: TRBD1 (5 bases). V shed 1 base and J shed 4 bases, with 8 bases lying between them. CDR1 and CDR2 from the germline V gene are SQVTM and ANQGSEA. The CDR3 loop spans 13 amino acids. The CDR3 sequence: CSVEVQANQPQHF. CDR3 DNA: TGCAGCGTTGAAGTACAGGCTAATCAGCCCCAGCATTTT.